The present entry profiles one T cell receptor beta chain with its context. Generated by immunoSEQ multiplex PCR, the TCRdb table keeps only in-frame clones and is missing some. The repertoire has tens of thousands of clones, approximately 90% of them found once; the top ten carry about 0.42%. The sample is drawn from a study of OX40 agonist ivuxolimab in advanced cancers. Patients were ruled out by autoimmune disease history or systemic immunosuppression. After removal of 2 bases from V and 1 base from J, the junction contained 4 bases not matched to a gene. This CDR3 has 15 residues. CDR1 and CDR2 from the germline V gene are SGHRS and YFSETQ.

The sequence derives from an adult with an advanced solid tumor such as melanoma, head and neck, liver or kidney cancer. The V and J genes are TRBV5-1 and TRBJ2-7, with 9 nucleotides matching TRBD2. The material sequenced was CD4+ or CD8+ T cells sorted from blood, taken in a trial of the OX40 agonist ivuxolimab. The CDR3 region has the DNA TGCGCCAGCAGCTTATTAGCGGGAGCGTCCTACGAGCAGTACTTC. Translated: CASSLLAGASYEQYF.